Listed here are 22 T cell receptor beta chains from one sample, sequenced in a study of T cell responses to AZD1222 COVID-19 vaccine. Here immunoSEQ multiplex PCR was the method, and the copy in TCRdb shows in-frame clones only, minus some. The sample carries 150,000 to 200,000 clones, 90% to 95% recorded once. This material consisted of peripheral blood, taken on day 0 of AZD1222 vaccination. All receptors derive from an adult in good health.

This clone has a single count. The CDR3 coding sequence is TGCAGCGTCCTTGGTGGGACAGTCCCCTCCTACGAGCAGTACTTC. Translation: CSVLGGTVPSYEQYF. The chain employs TRBV29-1 and TRBJ2-7; 7 bases are shared with TRBD1. This CDR3 is 15 amino acids long. Germline V gives CDR1 SQVTM, CDR2 ANQGSEA. V lost 6 bases, J lost 0 bases, and 11 bases stayed unmatched.

The rearrangement joins TRBV19 to TRBJ2-2, with 9 bases that match TRBD1. CDR3 length: 16 residues. J was trimmed by 0 bases and V by 5 bases; bases with no gene match: 4. The V gene's germline CDR1 is LNHDA and CDR2 SQIVND (reference sequence). CDR3 in amino acids: CASSLRTGANTGELFF. The CDR3 DNA is TGTGCCAGTAGTTTGAGGACAGGGGCGAACACCGGGGAGCTGTTTTTT.

The chain combines TRBV20-1 with TRBJ2-7; D could derive from TRBD1 or TRBD2 (5 bases each). V lost 3 bases and J lost 1, with 13 bases in between. CDR1 and CDR2 from the germline V gene are DFQATT and SNEGSKA (reference sequence). CDR3 length: 14 amino acids. CDR3 sequence: CSASYRDRSYEQYF. CDR3 nucleotide sequence: TGCAGTGCTAGTTACCGGGACCGATCCTACGAGCAGTACTTC.

V usage is TRBV7-2 and J usage is TRBJ2-7; the match to TRBD2 covers 7 bases. From germline, CDR1 is SGHTA and CDR2 FQGNSA. This CDR3 region has 15 residues. V was pared by 1 base and J by 7 bases, with 10 bases of the junction left unmatched. The CDR3 here is CASSLGVAAGGEQYF. CDR3 DNA sequence: TGTGCCAGCAGCTTAGGGGTAGCGGCCGGGGGGGAGCAGTACTTC.

J is TRBJ1-1 and V is TRBV28; D is unclear. The CDR3 extends over 14 amino acids. CDR1 MDHEN and CDR2 SYDVKM come from the germline V gene. Trimming cost V 3 bases and J 0 bases, with 8 bases left between them. The CDR3 bases are TGTGCCAGCAGTTTGGAGGCTATGAACACTGAAGCTTTCTTT. Translating it yields CASSLEAMNTEAFF.

The rearrangement links TRBV28 to TRBJ1-2; no clear D. Germline CDR1 reads MDHEN; CDR2 reads SYDVKM. The ends were cut back, 6 bases at V and 7 bases at J, with 21 bases in the middle. The CDR3 length is 15 residues. The CDR3 DNA reads as TGTGCCAGCAGCCGAGATGGACTCCATTCGGGTGGCTACACCTTC. Translation: CASSRDGLHSGGYTF.

J is TRBJ2-5 and V is TRBV4-1; D remains ambiguous. From germline, CDR1 is MGHRA and CDR2 YSYEKL. Trimming removed 1 base from V and 5 bases from J, with 8 bases in between. The CDR3 totals 13 residues. This CDR3 is CASSQVQVETQYF. The CDR3, as DNA: TGCGCCAGCAGCCAAGTGCAGGTGGAGACCCAGTACTTC.

DNA of the CDR3: TGTGCCAGCAGCGCCGCAGGGAGCACAGATACGCAGTATTTT. Translated: CASSAAGSTDTQYF. This sequence joins TRBV9 and TRBJ2-3, with a tentative D call TRBD1 (5 bases). CDR3 length: 14 residues. Germline values: CDR1 SGDLS, CDR2 YYNGEE. V lost 3 bases and J lost 0, with 8 bases in between.

The chain uses TRBV19 and TRBJ2-1; D uncertain. The CDR3 covers 13 residues. Germline assignment: CDR1 LNHDA and CDR2 SQIVND (reference sequence). The ends were cut back, 1 base at V and 5 bases at J, with 6 bases in the middle. The CDR3 region is CASSIGINNEQFF. The CDR3 DNA reads as TGTGCCAGTAGTATAGGTATTAACAATGAGCAGTTCTTC.

The chain carries TRBV25-1 and TRBJ1-3, with unresolved D. This CDR3 has 14 amino acids. Per the germline V gene, CDR1 is MGHDK and CDR2 is SYGVNS. V lost 3 bases and J lost 0, with 6 bases in between. CDR3 region: CASSEERSGNTIYF. The CDR3 DNA is TGTGCCAGCAGTGAGGAGCGCTCTGGAAACACCATATATTTT.

The chain joins TRBV11-1 to TRBJ2-7; perhaps TRBD2 as D (5 bases). Germline V lookup: CDR1 SGHAT, CDR2 FQDESV (reference sequence). Trimming removed 4 bases at V and 2 bases at J, with 12 bases between. CDR3 length: 14 residues. The CDR3 DNA sequence: TGTGCCAGCAGCTCGACGAGCGGAACCTACGAGCAGTACTTC. Translated, it gives CASSSTSGTYEQYF.

This clone was observed a single time. The chain is built from TRBV11-2 and TRBJ1-1; tentatively, D is TRBD1 (5 bases). V shed 2 bases and J shed 8 bases, with 9 bases lying between them. Looked up from germline, CDR1 is SGHAT and CDR2 is FQNNGV. This CDR3 is 12 amino acids long. The CDR3, as DNA: TGTGCCAGCAGCTTAATACAGGTGGAAGCTTTCTTT. This encodes CASSLIQVEAFF.

The V and J genes are TRBV4-1 and TRBJ1-5; D gene ambiguous. The CDR3 consists of 15 residues. Germline V gene data show CDR1 as MGHRA and CDR2 as YSYEKL. The V end lost 4 bases, the J end lost 2 bases, and 12 bases lay between the germline ends. The CDR3: CASSLRVGGNQPQHF. DNA of the CDR3: TGCGCCAGCAGCCTTAGAGTGGGTGGCAATCAGCCCCAGCATTTT.

The chain joins TRBV15 to TRBJ1-5; D uncertain. The CDR3 runs to 15 residues. Trimming shortened V by 3 bases and J by 0 bases, and 9 bases separated the two germline ends. CDR1 and CDR2 (germline): LNHNV, YYDKDF (reference sequence). The CDR3 here is CATSSLGVSNQPQHF. The CDR3 nucleotides read TGTGCCACCAGCAGTTTGGGTGTTAGCAATCAGCCCCAGCATTTT.

This chain links TRBV10-1 with TRBJ2-2; 7 nucleotides agree with TRBD1. V gave up 9 bases and J gave up 6 bases; unmatched junction bases: 10. Germline V lookup: CDR1 WNHNN, CDR2 SYGVQD (reference sequence). The CDR3 runs 14 residues. In nucleotides, the CDR3 is TGCGCCAGTTCCCTGGGACAGTCCGCCGGGGAGCTGTTTTTT. Protein product: CASSLGQSAGELFF.

The V and J genes are TRBV5-8 and TRBJ1-5; D possibly corresponds to TRBD1 (5 bases). CDR1 and CDR2 (germline): SGHTS, YDEGEE. This CDR3 contains 15 residues. Deletions cut 0 bases from V and 6 bases from J, with 13 bases between. In DNA, the CDR3 is TGTGCCAGCAGCTTGGGGCAGCTTCAGGGTCAGCCCCAGCATTTT. Translated: CASSLGQLQGQPQHF.

A single count supports this clone. The chain links TRBV24-1 to TRBJ1-5; D uncertain. This CDR3 has 16 residues. Trimming removed 4 bases at V and 0 bases at J, with 12 bases between. Germline CDR1 reads KGHDR; CDR2 reads SFDVKD. The CDR3 region is CATSDPDGDSNQPQHF. CDR3 bases: TGTGCCACCAGTGACCCGGACGGAGATAGCAATCAGCCCCAGCATTTT.

The chain uses TRBV11-2 and TRBJ2-1, with no clear D. The CDR3 covers 13 residues. The V gene lost 4 bases and the J gene lost 1 base, with 5 bases spanning the gap. Germline CDR1 and CDR2: SGHAT and FQNNGV. CDR3 coding DNA: TGTGCCAGCAGCTCTGAATCCTACAATGAGCAGTTCTTC. Its protein product is CASSSESYNEQFF. Supplemented by reference TRBV11-2 and TRBJ2-1, the full variable domain reads EAGVAQSPRYKIIEKRQSVAFWCNPISGHATLYWYQQILGQGPKLLIQFQNNGVVDDSQLPKDRFSAERLKGVDSTLKIQPAKLEDSAVYLCASSSESYNEQFFGPGTRLTVL.

This rearrangement joins TRBV28 to TRBJ2-3, with D possibly being TRBD1 (6 bases). Germline CDR1 and CDR2: MDHEN and SYDVKM. The CDR3 runs to 15 residues. V lost 3 bases and J 2 bases, leaving 12 bases between the germline ends. The CDR3 sequence: CASSLQGGFTDTQYF. CDR3 DNA: TGTGCCAGCAGTTTGCAAGGGGGATTCACAGATACGCAGTATTTT.

This clone was seen once. The chain combines TRBV5-4 with TRBJ1-6; D gene ambiguous. V was clipped by 2 bases and J by 7 bases, with 10 bases between them. Germline assignment: CDR1 SGHNT and CDR2 YYREEE (reference sequence). The CDR3 totals 14 residues. The CDR3 reads CASSFGGGNSPLHF. The CDR3 DNA reads TGTGCCAGCAGCTTTGGTGGAGGAAATTCACCCCTCCACTTT.

This clone showed up just once. The gene calls are TRBV18 and TRBJ1-2; 8 bases fit TRBD1. Germline V lookup: CDR1 KGHSH, CDR2 LQKENI. This CDR3 is 13 amino acids long. With V trimmed by 3 bases and J by 6 bases, 3 bases remained unmatched. The CDR3: CASSPKDRDGYTF. As DNA, the CDR3 is TGTGCCAGCTCACCCAAGGACAGGGATGGCTACACCTTC.

V is TRBV9 and J is TRBJ1-6, with TRBD1 identical over 10 bases. Unmatched junction bases numbered 8, after V lost 4 bases and J lost 10 bases. In germline, CDR1 is SGDLS, CDR2 YYNGEE. The CDR3 is 15 residues long. CDR3 sequence reads: CASSRGGTGASPLHF. The DNA for the CDR3 is TGTGCCAGCAGCCGGGGGGGGACAGGGGCCTCACCCCTCCACTTT.